This T cell receptor beta chain was observed in a study of memory CD4+ T cells and cytomegalovirus serostatus. At the level of the study: Of the healthy Belgian adults, 9 or 10 were CMV seropositive and more than 20 seronegative.

This CDR3 contains 12 residues. Germline assignment: CDR1 MGHRA and CDR2 YSYEKL. The V gene lost 5 bases and the J gene lost 0 bases, with 1 base spanning the gap. Single viable CD3+CD4+CD8-CD45RO+ cells were sorted as the memory CD4+ T cells. CMV serostatus came from serum IgG against pp150, pp28, p38, p52. Total CD4+ T cells were enriched by CD4 positive selection. Concerning this clone itself: Its antigen is still unknown.

Findings and limits, study-wide: CD4+ memory repertoires contained about 40% of the 164 reported CMV TCRbeta sequences.

Profiling relied on immunoSEQ multiplex PCR, and the TCRdb table lists in-frame clones only, not all of them. The sample has approximately 52,000 clones, around four fifths seen once; the top ten hold over 0.65%. This receptor was obtained from an adult in good health and CMV-seronegative. Sequenced sample: memory CD4+ T cells from blood. The rearrangement links TRBV4-1 to TRBJ1-4, with D uncertain. The CDR3 DNA is TGCGCCAGCAGCGCAACTAATGAAAAACTGTTTTTT. Translating it yields CASSATNEKLFF.